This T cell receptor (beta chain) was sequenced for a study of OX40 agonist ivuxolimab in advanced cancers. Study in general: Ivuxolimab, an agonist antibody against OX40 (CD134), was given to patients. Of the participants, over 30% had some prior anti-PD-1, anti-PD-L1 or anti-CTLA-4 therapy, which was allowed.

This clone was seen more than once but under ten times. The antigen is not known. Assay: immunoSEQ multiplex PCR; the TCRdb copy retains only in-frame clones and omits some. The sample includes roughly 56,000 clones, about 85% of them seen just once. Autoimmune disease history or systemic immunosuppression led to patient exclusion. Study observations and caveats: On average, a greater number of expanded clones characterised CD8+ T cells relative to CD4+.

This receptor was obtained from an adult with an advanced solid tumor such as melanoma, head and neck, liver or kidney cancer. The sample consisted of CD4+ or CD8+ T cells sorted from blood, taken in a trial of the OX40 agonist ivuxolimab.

The CDR3 nucleotides read TGTGCCAGCATGGACAGGGGAAATTCACCCCTCCACTTT. Residues: CASMDRGNSPLHF. The V gene is TRBV6-5, the J gene TRBJ1-6; 9 bases map to TRBD1. From germline, CDR1 is MNHEY and CDR2 SVGAGI. The CDR3 runs 13 residues. Trimming removed 7 bases from V and 7 bases from J; junction bases left unmatched: 2.